This T cell receptor beta chain was sequenced during a study of cytomegalovirus exposure and HLA in healthy donors. The PCR was carried out with 60 Vbeta primers and 13 Jbeta primers. Using immunoSEQ multiplex PCR, the repertoire was profiled, and TCRdb retains in-frame clones only, with some absent. The sample carries 120,000 or so clones, over 60% recorded once. The V gene lost 4 bases and the J gene lost 0 bases, with 14 bases spanning the gap. The CDR3 has 16 residues. Germline V gene data show CDR1 as SGHDN and CDR2 as FVKESK. Sample: PBMCs. This sequence joins TRBV14 and TRBJ2-3; TRBD1 might be the D (6 bases). The source of this sequence is a woman in her thirties or forties in good health and CMV-seropositive. As DNA, the CDR3 is TGTGCCAGCAGCCTGATGAACAGGGCTAGCACAGATACGCAGTATTTT. The encoded protein is CASSLMNRASTDTQYF. The full variable domain, completed using reference TRBV14 and TRBJ2-3, is EAGVTQFPSHSVIEKGQTVTLRCDPISGHDNLYWYRRVMGKEIKFLLHFVKESKQDESGMPNNRFLAERTGGTYSTLKVQPAELEDSGVYFCASSLMNRASTDTQYFGPGTRLTVL.